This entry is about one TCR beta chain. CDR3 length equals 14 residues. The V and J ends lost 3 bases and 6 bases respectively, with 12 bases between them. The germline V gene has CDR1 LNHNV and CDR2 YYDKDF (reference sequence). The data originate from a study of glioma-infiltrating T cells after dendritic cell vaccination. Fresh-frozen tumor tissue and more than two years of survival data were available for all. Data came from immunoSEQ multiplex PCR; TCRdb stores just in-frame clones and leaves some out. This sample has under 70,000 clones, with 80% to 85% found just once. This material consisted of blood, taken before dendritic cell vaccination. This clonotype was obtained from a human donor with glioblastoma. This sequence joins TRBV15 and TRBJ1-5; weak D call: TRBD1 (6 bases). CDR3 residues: CATSSGGAVQPQHF. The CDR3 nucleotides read TGTGCCACCAGCAGCGGGGGGGCGGTTCAGCCCCAGCATTTT.